The 10 T cell receptor beta chains below come from one sample, sequenced in a study of OX40 agonist ivuxolimab in advanced cancers. Clones were read by immunoSEQ multiplex PCR, and TCRdb kept only the in-frame ones, dropping some. The table lists about 130,000 clones, approximately 90% of them singletons. Sequenced material: CD4+ or CD8+ T cells sorted from blood, taken in a trial of the OX40 agonist ivuxolimab. The receptors come from an adult with an advanced solid tumor such as melanoma, head and neck, liver or kidney cancer.

J is TRBJ2-1 and V is TRBV27, with 9 bases aligning to TRBD1. V trimming: 4 bases; J trimming: 8 bases; junction bases outside the gene matches: 6. The CDR3 totals 14 residues. CDR1 is MNHEY, CDR2 SMNVEV, per germline (reference sequence). The CDR3 protein is CASSSGTGFYEQFF. CDR3 in DNA: TGTGCCAGCAGTTCCGGGACAGGGTTCTATGAGCAGTTCTTC.

A remark on this clone: The identical CDR3 is also encoded by other nucleotide sequences in the sample. The chain joins TRBV6-5 to TRBJ1-1, with D unclear. The germline V gene has CDR1 MNHEY and CDR2 SVGAGI. V lost 7 bases to trimming and J lost 1 base, with 4 bases between them. This CDR3 comprises 11 residues. CDR3 amino acids: CASKTNTEAFF. CDR3 in DNA: TGTGCCAGCAAGACGAACACTGAAGCTTTCTTT.

The chain carries TRBV30 and TRBJ2-2; D uncertain. From germline, CDR1 is GTSNPN and CDR2 SVGIG (reference sequence). This CDR3 comprises 13 residues. The V and J ends lost 1 base and 3 bases respectively, with 6 bases between them. This CDR3 reads CAWSAGYTGELFF. The CDR3 DNA reads as TGTGCCTGGAGTGCCGGCTACACCGGGGAGCTGTTTTTT.

V usage is TRBV6-1 and J usage is TRBJ2-7; the D gene is possibly TRBD2 (7 bases). The CDR3 sequence is 11 residues long. The germline V gene encodes CDR1 MNHNS and CDR2 SASEGT. The CDR3 DNA reads as TGTTCTTGCACAGGGAGGGACGAGCAGTACTTC. It specifies CSCTGRDEQYF.

This chain joins TRBV19 and TRBJ2-7; 7 bases map to TRBD2. Germline V gene data show CDR1 as LNHDA and CDR2 as SQIVND (reference sequence). The V segment lost 4 bases and the J segment 4 bases; nucleotides outside the gene matches: 7. This CDR3 has 14 residues. In DNA, the CDR3 is TGTGCCAGTAGTACCCTAGCCGGGAGGTACGAGCAGTACTTC. Residues: CASSTLAGRYEQYF.

The chain joins TRBV7-2 to TRBJ1-2; tentative D call: TRBD1 (5 bases). The CDR3 covers 17 residues. Trimming removed 0 bases from V and 2 bases from J, with 16 bases in between. CDR1 SGHTA and CDR2 FQGNSA come from the germline V gene. The CDR3 DNA is TGTGCCAGCAGCTTAGCCCAGGGAACTTTGGGGAACTATGGCTACACCTTC. Amino acid sequence: CASSLAQGTLGNYGYTF. Together with reference TRBV7-2 and TRBJ1-2, the CDR3 gives the full variable domain: GAGVSQSPSNKVTEKGKDVELRCDPISGHTALYWYRQSLGQGLEFLIYFQGNSAPDKSGLPSDRFSAERTGGSVSTLTIQRTQQEDSAVYLCASSLAQGTLGNYGYTFGSGTRLTVV.

This chain connects TRBV19 to TRBJ1-4; TRBD1 might be the D (6 bases). Germline CDR1 LNHDA, CDR2 SQIVND (reference sequence). The CDR3 is 15 residues long. V lost 4 bases and J 7 bases, leaving 16 bases between the germline ends. CDR3 bases: TGTGCCAGTAGTAAGCGGACAGAGACGATTGAAAAACTGTTTTTT. Translation gives CASSKRTETIEKLFF.

This chain links TRBV12-5 with TRBJ1-1; D unclear. V gave up 7 bases and J gave up 7 bases, with 13 bases separating them. Germline loops: CDR1 LGHNT, CDR2 FRNRAP. The CDR3 has 12 amino acids. The CDR3, as DNA: TGTGCTAGTGCCCCAGCCTGGGATGAAGCTTTCTTT. Protein sequence: CASAPAWDEAFF.

This rearrangement joins TRBV19 to TRBJ1-4, with D maybe TRBD1 (5 bases). The V gene's germline CDR1 is LNHDA and CDR2 SQIVND (reference sequence). This CDR3 is 17 amino acids long. V lost 0 bases and J lost 5, with 16 bases in between. The CDR3 sequence: CASSIDRREGSNEKLFF. The CDR3 nucleotides are TGTGCCAGTAGTATAGATCGACGGGAGGGGTCGAATGAAAAACTGTTTTTT.

V and J are TRBV11-1 and TRBJ2-7; 7 bases align to TRBD2. Trimming removed 5 bases from V and 0 bases from J; junction bases left unmatched: 10. Germline-derived CDR1 and CDR2 are SGHAT and FQDESV (reference sequence). The CDR3 totals 16 residues. The CDR3 protein is CASSPPAGASSYEQYF. Written as DNA, the CDR3 is TGTGCCAGCAGCCCTCCTGCGGGAGCGAGCTCCTACGAGCAGTACTTC.